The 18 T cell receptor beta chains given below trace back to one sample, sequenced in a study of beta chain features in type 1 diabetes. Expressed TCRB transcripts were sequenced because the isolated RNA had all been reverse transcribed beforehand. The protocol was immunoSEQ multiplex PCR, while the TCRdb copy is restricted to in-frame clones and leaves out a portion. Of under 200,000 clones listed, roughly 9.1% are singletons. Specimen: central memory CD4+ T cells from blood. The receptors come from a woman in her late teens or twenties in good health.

For the CDR3, the DNA is TGTGCCAGCAGTCCACAAGGGAACCGACAGGGAGCAGCCCTCCACTTT. Translation gives CASSPQGNRQGAALHF. The rearrangement uses TRBV2 and TRBJ1-6, with 7 bases identical to TRBD1. J gave up 14 bases and V 5 bases, and 18 bases lay outside the gene matches. The CDR3 covers 16 residues. CDR1 SNHLY and CDR2 FYNNEI come from the germline V gene.

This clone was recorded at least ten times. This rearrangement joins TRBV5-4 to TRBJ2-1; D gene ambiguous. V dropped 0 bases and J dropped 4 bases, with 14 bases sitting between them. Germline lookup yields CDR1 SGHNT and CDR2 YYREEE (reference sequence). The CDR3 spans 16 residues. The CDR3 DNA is TGTGCCAGCAGCTTGGAAGCGATCTCGAATTACAATGAGCAGTTCTTC. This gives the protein CASSLEAISNYNEQFF.

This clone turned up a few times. The CDR3 is CASSAGRSPAKNIQYF. CDR3 bases: TGTGCCAGTAGTGCGGGGAGGTCCCCAGCCAAAAACATTCAGTACTTC. The V and J genes are TRBV19 and TRBJ2-4, with a weak D call TRBD2 (6 bases). Trimming shortened V by 5 bases and J by 0 bases, and 14 bases separated the two germline ends. The length of the CDR3 is 16 residues. Germline values: CDR1 LNHDA, CDR2 SQIVND (reference sequence).

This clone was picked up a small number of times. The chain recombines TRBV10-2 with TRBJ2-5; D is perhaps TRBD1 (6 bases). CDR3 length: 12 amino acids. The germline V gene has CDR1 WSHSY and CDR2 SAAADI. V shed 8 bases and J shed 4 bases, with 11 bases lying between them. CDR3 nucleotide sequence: TGCGCCAGCGGGGGCTCGAGAGAGACCCAGTACTTC. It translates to CASGGSRETQYF.

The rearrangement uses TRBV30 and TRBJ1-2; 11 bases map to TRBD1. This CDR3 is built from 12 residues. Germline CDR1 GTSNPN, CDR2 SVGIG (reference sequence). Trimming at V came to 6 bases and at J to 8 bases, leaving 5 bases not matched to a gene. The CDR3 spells CACGQGAFGYTF. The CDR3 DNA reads TGTGCCTGCGGACAGGGGGCTTTCGGCTACACCTTC.

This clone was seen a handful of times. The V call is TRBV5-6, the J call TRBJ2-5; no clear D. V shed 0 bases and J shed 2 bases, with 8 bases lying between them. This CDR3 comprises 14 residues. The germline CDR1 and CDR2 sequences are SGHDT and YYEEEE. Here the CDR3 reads CASSLGRQQETQYF. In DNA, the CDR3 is TGTGCCAGCAGCTTGGGGCGGCAGCAAGAGACCCAGTACTTC.

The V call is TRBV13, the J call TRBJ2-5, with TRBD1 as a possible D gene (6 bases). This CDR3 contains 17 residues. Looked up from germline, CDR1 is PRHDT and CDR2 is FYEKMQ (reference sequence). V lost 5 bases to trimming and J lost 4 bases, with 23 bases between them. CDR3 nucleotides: TGTGCCAGCAGCCCACCGATGATTACCACAGGGCGAGAGACCCAGTACTTC. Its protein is CASSPPMITTGRETQYF.

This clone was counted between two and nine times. The CDR3 DNA follows: TGTGCCAGCGCCAGACAGGGGAAGGACACTGAAGCTTTCTTT. Its translation: CASARQGKDTEAFF. V and J are TRBV2 and TRBJ1-1; 8 positions match TRBD1. The CDR3 is 14 amino acids. Trimming removed 8 bases from V and 3 bases from J; junction bases left unmatched: 8. Germline CDR1 SNHLY, CDR2 FYNNEI. Together with reference TRBV2 and TRBJ1-1, the CDR3 gives the full variable domain: EPEVTQTPSHQVTQMGQEVILRCVPISNHLYFYWYRQILGQKVEFLVSFYNNEISEKSEIFDDQFSVERPDGSNFTLKIRSTKLEDSAMYFCASARQGKDTEAFFGQGTRLTVV.

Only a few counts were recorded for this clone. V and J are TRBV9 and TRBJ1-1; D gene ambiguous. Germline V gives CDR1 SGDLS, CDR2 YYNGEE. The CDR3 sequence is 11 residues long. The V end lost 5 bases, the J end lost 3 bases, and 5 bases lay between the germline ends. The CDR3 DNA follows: TGTGCCAGCAGTCGGGACACTGAAGCTTTCTTT. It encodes CASSRDTEAFF.

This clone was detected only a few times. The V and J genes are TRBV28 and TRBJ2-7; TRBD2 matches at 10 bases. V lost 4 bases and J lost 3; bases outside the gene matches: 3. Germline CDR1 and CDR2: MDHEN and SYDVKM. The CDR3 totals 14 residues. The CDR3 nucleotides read TGTGCCAGCAGTTCCGGGACTAGCGACTACGAGCAGTACTTC. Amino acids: CASSSGTSDYEQYF.

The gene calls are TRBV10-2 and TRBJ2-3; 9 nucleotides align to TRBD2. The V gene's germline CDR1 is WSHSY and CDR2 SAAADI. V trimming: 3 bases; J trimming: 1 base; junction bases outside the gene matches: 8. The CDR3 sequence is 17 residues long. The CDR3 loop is CASSEGRGLAGTDTQYF. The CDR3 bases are TGCGCCAGCAGTGAAGGGCGGGGACTAGCTGGCACAGATACGCAGTATTTT.

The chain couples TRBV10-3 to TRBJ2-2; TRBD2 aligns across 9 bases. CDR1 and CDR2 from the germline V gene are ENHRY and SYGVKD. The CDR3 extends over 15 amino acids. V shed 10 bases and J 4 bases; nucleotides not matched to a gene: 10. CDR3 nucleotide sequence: TGTGCCACCGGCGGGAGGGTTAGTAGCACCGGGGAGCTGTTTTTT. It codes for CATGGRVSSTGELFF.

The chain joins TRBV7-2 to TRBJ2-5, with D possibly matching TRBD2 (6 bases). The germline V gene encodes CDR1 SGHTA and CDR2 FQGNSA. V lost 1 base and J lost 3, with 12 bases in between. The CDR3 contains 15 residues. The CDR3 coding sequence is TGTGCCAGCAGCTTAGTCGTTGGGGGGAAAGAGACCCAGTACTTC. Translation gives CASSLVVGGKETQYF. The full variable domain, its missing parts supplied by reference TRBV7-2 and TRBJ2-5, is GAGVSQSPSNKVTEKGKDVELRCDPISGHTALYWYRQSLGQGLEFLIYFQGNSAPDKSGLPSDRFSAERTGGSVSTLTIQRTQQEDSAVYLCASSLVVGGKETQYFGPGTRLLVL.

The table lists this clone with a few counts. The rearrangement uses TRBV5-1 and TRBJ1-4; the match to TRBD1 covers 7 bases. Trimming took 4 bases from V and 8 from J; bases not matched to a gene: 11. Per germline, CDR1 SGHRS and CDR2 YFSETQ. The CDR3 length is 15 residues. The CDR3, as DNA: TGCGCCAGCAGCAGATCGGGACAGACGGAAGAAAAACTGTTTTTT. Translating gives CASSRSGQTEEKLFF.

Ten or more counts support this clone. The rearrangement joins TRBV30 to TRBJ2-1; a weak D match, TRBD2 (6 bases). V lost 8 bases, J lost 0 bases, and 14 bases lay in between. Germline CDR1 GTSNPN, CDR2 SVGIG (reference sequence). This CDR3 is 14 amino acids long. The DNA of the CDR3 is TGTGCCGGCCAAGCGGGTCACTCCTACAATGAGCAGTTCTTC. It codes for CAGQAGHSYNEQFF.

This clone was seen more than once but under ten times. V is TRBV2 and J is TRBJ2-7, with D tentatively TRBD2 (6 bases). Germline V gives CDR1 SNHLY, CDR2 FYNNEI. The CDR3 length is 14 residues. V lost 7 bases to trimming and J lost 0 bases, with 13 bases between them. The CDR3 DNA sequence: TGTGCCAGCAAACCGGGGGTTACCTCCTACGAGCAGTACTTC. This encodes CASKPGVTSYEQYF.

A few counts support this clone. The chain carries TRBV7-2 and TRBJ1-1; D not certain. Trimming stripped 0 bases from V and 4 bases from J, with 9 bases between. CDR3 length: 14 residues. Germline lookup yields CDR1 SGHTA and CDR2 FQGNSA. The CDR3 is CASSLAYGSTEAFF. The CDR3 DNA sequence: TGTGCCAGCAGCTTAGCTTATGGGAGCACTGAAGCTTTCTTT.

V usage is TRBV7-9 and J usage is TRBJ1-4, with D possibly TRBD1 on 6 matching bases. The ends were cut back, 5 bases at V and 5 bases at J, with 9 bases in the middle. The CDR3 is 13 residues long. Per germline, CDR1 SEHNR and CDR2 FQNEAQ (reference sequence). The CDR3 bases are TGTGCCAGCAGCGACAGGTTAAATGAAAAACTGTTTTTT. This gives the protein CASSDRLNEKLFF.